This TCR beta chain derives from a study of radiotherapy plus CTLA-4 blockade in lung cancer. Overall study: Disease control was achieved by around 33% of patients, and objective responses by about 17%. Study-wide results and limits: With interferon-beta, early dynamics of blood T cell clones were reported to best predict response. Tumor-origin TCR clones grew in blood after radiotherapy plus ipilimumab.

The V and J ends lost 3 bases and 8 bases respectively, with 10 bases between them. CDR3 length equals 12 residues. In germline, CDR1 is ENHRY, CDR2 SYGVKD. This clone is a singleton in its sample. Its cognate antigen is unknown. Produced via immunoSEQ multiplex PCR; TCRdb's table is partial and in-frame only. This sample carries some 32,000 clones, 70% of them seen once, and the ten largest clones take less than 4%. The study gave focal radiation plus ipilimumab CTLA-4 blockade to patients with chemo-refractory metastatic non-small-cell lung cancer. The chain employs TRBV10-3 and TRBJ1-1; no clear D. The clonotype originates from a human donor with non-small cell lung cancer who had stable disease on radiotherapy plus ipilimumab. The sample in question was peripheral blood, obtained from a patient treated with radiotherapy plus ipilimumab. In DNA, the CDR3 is TGTGCCATCAGTGATATGAGCCTCGAAGCTTTCTTT. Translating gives CAISDMSLEAFF.